Below are 4 T cell receptor beta chains sequenced from a single sample in a study of beta chain features in type 1 diabetes. Isolated RNA was reverse transcribed in full, so expressed TCRB transcripts were sequenced. Clones were read by immunoSEQ multiplex PCR, and TCRdb kept only the in-frame ones, dropping some. The sample has about 900,000 clones; 17% are singletons. Sample: naive CD4+ T cells from blood. The receptors come from a woman aged 18 to 35 in good health.

This clone was observed a few times. The CDR3 protein is CASSRDTRGNIQYF. The CDR3 coding sequence is TGTGCCAGCAGCCGAGACACGCGGGGAAACATTCAGTACTTC. This sequence joins TRBV4-2 and TRBJ2-4; TRBD2 might be the D (6 bases). Trimming pared 4 bases from V and 6 bases from J, leaving 13 bases between. In germline, CDR1 is LGHNA, CDR2 YNFKEQ. The CDR3 contains 14 residues.

This clone was observed a handful of times. This sequence joins TRBV15 and TRBJ2-7, with unresolved D. From germline, CDR1 is LNHNV and CDR2 YYDKDF (reference sequence). The CDR3 runs 13 residues. Trimming pared 1 base from V and 3 bases from J, leaving 7 bases between. The CDR3 region is CATSRATRYEQYF. CDR3 bases: TGTGCCACCAGCAGAGCGACACGCTACGAGCAGTACTTC. Variable domain in full (rest from reference TRBV15 and TRBJ2-7): DAMVIQNPRYQVTQFGKPVTLSCSQTLNHNVMYWYQQKSSQAPKLLFHYYDKDFNNEADTPDNFQSRRPNTSFCFLDIRSPGLGDTAMYLCATSRATRYEQYFGPGTRLTVT.

The rearrangement uses TRBV6-1 and TRBJ2-5, with D possibly being TRBD1 (6 bases). The germline CDR1 and CDR2 sequences are MNHNS and SASEGT. CDR3 length: 14 amino acids. V lost 8 bases, J lost 5 bases, and 18 bases lay in between. As DNA, the CDR3 is TGTGCCAGCCGCCTACAGGGCGGCCAGGAGACCCAGTACTTC. Translating gives CASRLQGGQETQYF.

The chain recombines TRBV4-3 with TRBJ2-3; D is ambiguous. Trimming stripped 0 bases from V and 2 bases from J, with 6 bases between. Per germline, CDR1 LGHNA and CDR2 YSLEER. The CDR3 runs to 14 residues. CDR3: CASSQDAYTDTQYF. In nucleotides, the CDR3 is TGCGCCAGCAGCCAAGACGCGTACACAGATACGCAGTATTTT.